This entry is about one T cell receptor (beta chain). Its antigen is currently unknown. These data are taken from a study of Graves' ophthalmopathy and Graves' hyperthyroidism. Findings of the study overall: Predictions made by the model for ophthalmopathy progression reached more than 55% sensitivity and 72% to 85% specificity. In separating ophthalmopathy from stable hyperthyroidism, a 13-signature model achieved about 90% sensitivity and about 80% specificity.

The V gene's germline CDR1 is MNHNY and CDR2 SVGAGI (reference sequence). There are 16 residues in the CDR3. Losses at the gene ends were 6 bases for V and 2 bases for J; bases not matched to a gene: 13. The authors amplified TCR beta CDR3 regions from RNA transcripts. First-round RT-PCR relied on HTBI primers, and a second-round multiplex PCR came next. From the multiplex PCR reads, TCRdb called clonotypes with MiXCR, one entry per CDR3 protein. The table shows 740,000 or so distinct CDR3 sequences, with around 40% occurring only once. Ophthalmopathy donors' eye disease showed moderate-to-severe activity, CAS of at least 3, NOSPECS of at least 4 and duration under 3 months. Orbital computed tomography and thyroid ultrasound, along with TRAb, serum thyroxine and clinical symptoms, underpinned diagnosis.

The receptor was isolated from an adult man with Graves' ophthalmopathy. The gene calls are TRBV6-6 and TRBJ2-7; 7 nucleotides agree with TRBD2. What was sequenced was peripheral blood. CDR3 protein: CASSPQRGRAAYEQYF. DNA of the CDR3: TGTGCCAGCAGCCCTCAACGTGGGAGGGCCGCCTACGAGCAGTACTTC.